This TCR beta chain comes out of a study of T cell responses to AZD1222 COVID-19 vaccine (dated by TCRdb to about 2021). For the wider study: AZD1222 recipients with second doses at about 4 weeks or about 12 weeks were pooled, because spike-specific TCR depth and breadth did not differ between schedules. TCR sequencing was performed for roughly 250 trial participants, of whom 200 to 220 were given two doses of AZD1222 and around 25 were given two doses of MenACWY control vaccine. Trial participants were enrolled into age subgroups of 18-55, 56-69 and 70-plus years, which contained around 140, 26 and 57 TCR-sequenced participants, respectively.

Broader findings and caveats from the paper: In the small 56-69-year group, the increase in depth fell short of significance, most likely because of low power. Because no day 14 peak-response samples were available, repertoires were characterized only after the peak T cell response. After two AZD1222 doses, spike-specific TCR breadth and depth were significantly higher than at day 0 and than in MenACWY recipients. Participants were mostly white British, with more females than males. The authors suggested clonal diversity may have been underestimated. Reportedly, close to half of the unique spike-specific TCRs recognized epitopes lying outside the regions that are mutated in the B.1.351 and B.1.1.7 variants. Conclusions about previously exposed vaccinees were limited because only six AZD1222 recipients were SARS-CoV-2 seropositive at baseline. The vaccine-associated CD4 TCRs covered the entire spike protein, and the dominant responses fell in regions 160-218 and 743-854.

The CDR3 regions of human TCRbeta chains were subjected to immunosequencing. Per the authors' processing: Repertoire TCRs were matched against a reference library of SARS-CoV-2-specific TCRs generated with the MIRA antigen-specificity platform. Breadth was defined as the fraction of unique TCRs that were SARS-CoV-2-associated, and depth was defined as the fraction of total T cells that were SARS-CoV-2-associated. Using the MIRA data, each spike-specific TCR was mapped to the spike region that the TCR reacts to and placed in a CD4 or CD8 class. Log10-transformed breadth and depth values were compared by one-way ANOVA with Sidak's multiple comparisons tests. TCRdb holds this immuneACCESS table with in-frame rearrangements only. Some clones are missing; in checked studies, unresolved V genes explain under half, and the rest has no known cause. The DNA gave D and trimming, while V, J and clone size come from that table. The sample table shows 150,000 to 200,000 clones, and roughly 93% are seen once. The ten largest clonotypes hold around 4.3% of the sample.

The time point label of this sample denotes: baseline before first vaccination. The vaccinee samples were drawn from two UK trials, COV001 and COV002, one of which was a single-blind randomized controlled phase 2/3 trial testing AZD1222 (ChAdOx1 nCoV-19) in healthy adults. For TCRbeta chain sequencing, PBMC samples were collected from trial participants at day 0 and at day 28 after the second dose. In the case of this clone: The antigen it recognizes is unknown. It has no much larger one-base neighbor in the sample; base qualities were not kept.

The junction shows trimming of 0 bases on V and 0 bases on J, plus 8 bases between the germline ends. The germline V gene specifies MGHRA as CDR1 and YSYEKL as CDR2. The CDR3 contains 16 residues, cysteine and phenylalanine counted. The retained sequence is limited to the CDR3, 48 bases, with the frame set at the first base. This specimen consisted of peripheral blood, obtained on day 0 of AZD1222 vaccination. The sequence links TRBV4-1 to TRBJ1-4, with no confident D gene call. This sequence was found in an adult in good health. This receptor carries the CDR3 CASSQDPAATNEKLFF. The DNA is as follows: TGCGCCAGCAGCCAAGATCCGGCTGCAACTAATGAAAAACTGTTTTTT.